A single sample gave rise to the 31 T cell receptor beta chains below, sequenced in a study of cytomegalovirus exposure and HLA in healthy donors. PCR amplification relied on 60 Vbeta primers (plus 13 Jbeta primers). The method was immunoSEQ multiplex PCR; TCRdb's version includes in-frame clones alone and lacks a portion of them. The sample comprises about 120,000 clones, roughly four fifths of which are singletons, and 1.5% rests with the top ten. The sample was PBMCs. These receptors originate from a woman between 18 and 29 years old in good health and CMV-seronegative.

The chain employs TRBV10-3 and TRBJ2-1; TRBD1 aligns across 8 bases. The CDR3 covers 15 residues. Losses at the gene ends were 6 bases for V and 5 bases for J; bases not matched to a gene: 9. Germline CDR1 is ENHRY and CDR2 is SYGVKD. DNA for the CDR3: TGTGCCATCAGGCCAACGGACAGGGCTGACAATGAGCAGTTCTTC. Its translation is CAIRPTDRADNEQFF.

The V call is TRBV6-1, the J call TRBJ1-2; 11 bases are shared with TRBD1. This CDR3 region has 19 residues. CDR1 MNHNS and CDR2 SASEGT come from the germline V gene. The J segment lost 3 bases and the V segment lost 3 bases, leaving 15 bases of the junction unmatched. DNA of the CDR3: TGTGCCAGCAGTGACCCCCGGGGGACAGGGGGACACTCCGACTATGGCTACACCTTC. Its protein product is CASSDPRGTGGHSDYGYTF.

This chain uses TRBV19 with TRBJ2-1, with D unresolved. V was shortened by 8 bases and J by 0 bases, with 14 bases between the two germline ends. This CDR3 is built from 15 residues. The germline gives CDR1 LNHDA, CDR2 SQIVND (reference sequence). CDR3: CASCQASRSYNEQFF. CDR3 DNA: TGTGCCAGTTGTCAGGCCTCACGCTCCTACAATGAGCAGTTCTTC.

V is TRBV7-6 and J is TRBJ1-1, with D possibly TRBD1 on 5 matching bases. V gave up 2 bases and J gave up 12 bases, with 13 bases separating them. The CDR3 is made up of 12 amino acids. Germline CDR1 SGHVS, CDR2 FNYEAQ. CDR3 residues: CASSLLSGGTFF. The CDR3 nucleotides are TGTGCCAGCAGCTTATTGAGCGGGGGAACTTTCTTT.

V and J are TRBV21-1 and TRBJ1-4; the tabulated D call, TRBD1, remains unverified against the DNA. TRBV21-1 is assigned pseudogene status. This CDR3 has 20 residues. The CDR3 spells CASSKGRTVPPEVGSEKLFF. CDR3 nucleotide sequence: TGTGCCAGCAGCAAAGGGAGGACAGTACCCCCTGAGGTGGGTTCTGAAAAACTGTTTTTT.

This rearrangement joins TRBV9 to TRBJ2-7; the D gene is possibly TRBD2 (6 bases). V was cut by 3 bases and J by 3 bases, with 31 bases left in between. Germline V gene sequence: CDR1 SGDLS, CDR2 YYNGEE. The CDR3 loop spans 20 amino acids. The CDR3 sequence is CASSASSPGTPSLRNYEQYF. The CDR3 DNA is TGTGCCAGCAGCGCCTCCAGTCCGGGGACTCCTTCTCTACGAAACTACGAGCAGTACTTC.

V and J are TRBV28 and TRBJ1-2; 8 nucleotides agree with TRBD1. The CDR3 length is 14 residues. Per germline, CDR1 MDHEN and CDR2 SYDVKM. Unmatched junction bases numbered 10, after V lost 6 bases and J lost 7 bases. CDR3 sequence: CASSLYRTGRGYTF. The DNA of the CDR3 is TGTGCCAGCAGCCTTTACCGGACAGGGCGTGGCTACACCTTC.

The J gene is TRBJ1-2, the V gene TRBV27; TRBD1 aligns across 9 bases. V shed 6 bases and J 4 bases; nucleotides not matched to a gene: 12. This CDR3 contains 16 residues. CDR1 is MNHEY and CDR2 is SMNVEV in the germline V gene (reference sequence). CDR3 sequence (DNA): TGTGCCAGCAGCCCTGGGGGGGGACAGGGTTTCTATGGCTACACCTTC. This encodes CASSPGGGQGFYGYTF.

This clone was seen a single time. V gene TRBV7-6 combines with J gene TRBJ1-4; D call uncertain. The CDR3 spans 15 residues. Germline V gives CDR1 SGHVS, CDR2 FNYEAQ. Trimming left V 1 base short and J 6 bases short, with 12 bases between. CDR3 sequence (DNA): TGTGCCAGCAGCTTAGTTGCCGGAGGGTATGAAAAACTGTTTTTT. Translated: CASSLVAGGYEKLFF.

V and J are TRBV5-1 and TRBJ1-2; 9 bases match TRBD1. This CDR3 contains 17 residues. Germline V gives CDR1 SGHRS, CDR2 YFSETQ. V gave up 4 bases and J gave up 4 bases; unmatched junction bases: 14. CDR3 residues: CASSPGLPGQGGYGYTF. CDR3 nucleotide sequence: TGCGCCAGCAGCCCGGGGCTTCCGGGACAGGGTGGCTATGGCTACACCTTC.

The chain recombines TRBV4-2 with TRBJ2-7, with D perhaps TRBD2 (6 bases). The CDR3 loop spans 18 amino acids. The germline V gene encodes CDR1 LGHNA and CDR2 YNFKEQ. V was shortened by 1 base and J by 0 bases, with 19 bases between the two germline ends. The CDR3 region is CASSQGLTGTLSSYEQYF. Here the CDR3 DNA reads TGTGCCAGCAGCCAAGGCCTTACCGGGACTCTAAGCTCCTACGAGCAGTACTTC.

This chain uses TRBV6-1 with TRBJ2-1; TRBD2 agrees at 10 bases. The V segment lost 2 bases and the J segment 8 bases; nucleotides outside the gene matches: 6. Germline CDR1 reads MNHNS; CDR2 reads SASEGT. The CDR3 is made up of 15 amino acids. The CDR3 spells CASSELASGSDEQFF. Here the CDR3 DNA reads TGTGCCAGCAGTGAACTGGCTAGCGGGAGCGATGAGCAGTTCTTC.

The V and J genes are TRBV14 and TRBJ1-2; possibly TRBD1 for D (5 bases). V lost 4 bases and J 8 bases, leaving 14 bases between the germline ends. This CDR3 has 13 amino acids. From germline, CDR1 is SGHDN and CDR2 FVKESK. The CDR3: CASSPQGVGGYTF. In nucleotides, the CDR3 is TGTGCCAGCAGCCCTCAGGGTGTTGGGGGCTACACCTTC.

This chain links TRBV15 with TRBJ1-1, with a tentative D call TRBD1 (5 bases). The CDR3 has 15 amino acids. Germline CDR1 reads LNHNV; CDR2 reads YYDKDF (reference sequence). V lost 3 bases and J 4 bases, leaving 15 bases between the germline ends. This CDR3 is CATSRIKAGLTEAFF. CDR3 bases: TGTGCCACCAGCAGGATAAAGGCGGGGCTCACTGAAGCTTTCTTT.

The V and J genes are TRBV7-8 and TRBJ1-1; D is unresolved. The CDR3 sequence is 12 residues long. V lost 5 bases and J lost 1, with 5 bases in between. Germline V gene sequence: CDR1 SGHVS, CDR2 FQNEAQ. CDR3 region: CASSRGNTEAFF. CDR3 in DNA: TGTGCCAGCAGCCGGGGGAACACTGAAGCTTTCTTT.

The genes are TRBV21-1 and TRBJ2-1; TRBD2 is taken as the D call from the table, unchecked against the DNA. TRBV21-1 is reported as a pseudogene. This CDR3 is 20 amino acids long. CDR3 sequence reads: CASSKAGGSCPTRSYNEQFF. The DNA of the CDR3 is TGTGCCAGCAGCAAAGCGGGCGGGAGCTGCCCCACTAGATCCTACAATGAGCAGTTCTTC.

CDR3 sequence: CASSLVSEKEAFF. The CDR3 nucleotides read TGCGCCAGCAGCTTGGTCAGCGAGAAGGAAGCTTTCTTT. The V and J genes are TRBV5-1 and TRBJ1-1; D unresolved. Trimming pared 0 bases from V and 8 bases from J, leaving 11 bases between. Per germline, CDR1 SGHRS and CDR2 YFSETQ. The CDR3 sequence is 13 residues long.

The CDR3 DNA is TGTGCCAGCACTACAGATTATGGAAACACCATATATTTT. Its translation is CASTTDYGNTIYF. The J gene is TRBJ1-3, the V gene TRBV2; D is ambiguous. Per the germline V gene, CDR1 is SNHLY and CDR2 is FYNNEI. There are 13 residues in the CDR3. Trimming removed 7 bases from V and 3 bases from J, with 10 bases in between.

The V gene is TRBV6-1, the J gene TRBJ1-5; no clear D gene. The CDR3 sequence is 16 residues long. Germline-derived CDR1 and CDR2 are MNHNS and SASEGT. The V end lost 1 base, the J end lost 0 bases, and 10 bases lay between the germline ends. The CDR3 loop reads CASSEEGSYSNQPQHF. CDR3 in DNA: TGTGCCAGCAGTGAAGAAGGGAGTTATAGCAATCAGCCCCAGCATTTT.

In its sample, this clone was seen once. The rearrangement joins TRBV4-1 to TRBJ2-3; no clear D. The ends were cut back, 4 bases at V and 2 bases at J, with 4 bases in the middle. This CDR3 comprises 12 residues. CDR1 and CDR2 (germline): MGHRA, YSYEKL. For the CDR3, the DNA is TGCGCCAGCAGCCGGCTCACAGATACGCAGTATTTT. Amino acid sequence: CASSRLTDTQYF.

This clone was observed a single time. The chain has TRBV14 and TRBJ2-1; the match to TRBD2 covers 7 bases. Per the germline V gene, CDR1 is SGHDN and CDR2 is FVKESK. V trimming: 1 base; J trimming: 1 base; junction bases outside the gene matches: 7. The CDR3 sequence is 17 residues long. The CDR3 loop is CASSQGVGGSSYNEQFF. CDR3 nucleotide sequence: TGTGCCAGCAGCCAAGGGGTTGGCGGGAGTTCCTACAATGAGCAGTTCTTC. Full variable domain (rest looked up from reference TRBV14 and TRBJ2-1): EAGVTQFPSHSVIEKGQTVTLRCDPISGHDNLYWYRRVMGKEIKFLLHFVKESKQDESGMPNNRFLAERTGGTYSTLKVQPAELEDSGVYFCASSQGVGGSSYNEQFFGPGTRLTVL.

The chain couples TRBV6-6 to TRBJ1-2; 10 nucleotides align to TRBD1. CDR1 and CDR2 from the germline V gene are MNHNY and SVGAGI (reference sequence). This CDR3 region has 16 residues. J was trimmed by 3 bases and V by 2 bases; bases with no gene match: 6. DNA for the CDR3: TGTGCCAGCAGTTACGCCGGGACAGGGGTTGACTATGGCTACACCTTC. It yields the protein CASSYAGTGVDYGYTF.

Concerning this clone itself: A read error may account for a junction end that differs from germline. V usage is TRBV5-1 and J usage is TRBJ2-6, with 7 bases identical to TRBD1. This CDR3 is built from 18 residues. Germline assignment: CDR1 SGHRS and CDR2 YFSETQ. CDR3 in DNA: TGCGCCCGCAGCTTGGCCGGGACAGCCGCCTCTGGGGCCAACGTCCTGACTTTC. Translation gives CARSLAGTAASGANVLTF.

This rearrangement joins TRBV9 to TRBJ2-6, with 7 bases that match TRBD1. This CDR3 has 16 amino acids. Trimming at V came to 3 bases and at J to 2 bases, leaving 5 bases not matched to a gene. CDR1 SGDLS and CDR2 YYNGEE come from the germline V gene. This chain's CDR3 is CASSATGNAGANVLTF. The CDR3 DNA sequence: TGTGCCAGCAGCGCGACAGGGAACGCTGGGGCCAACGTCCTGACTTTC.

CDR3 in DNA: TGTGCCAGCAGTTTGAGACTAGCGGCTGCCAATGAGCAGTTCTTC. It codes for CASSLRLAAANEQFF. The chain has TRBV27 and TRBJ2-1, with 9 bases matching TRBD2. Germline CDR1 reads MNHEY; CDR2 reads SMNVEV (reference sequence). The junction had 6 bases not matched to a gene; V was cut back by 3 bases and J by 6 bases. The CDR3 loop spans 15 amino acids.

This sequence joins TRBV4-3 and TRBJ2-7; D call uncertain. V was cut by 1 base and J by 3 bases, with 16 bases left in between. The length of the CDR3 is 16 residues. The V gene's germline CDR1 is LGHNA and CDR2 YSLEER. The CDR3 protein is CASSQGKSWAYYEQYF. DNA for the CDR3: TGCGCCAGCAGCCAAGGAAAATCTTGGGCCTACTACGAGCAGTACTTC.

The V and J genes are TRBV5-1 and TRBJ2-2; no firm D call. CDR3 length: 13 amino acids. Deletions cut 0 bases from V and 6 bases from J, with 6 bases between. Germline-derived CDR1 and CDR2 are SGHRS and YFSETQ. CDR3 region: CASSLAVAGELFF. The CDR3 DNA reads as TGCGCCAGCAGCTTGGCCGTAGCCGGGGAGCTGTTTTTT.

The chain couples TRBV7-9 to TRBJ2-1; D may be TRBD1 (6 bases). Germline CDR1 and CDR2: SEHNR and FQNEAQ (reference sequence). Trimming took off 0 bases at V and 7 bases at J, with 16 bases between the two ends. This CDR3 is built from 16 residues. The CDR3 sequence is CASSLAEGYQGNEQFF. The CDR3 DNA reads TGTGCCAGCAGCTTAGCTGAGGGGTATCAGGGGAATGAGCAGTTCTTC.

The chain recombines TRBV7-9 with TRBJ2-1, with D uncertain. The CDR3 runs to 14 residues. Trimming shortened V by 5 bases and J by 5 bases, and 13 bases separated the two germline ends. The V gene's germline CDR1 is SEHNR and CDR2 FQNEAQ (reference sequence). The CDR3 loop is CASSPSEAHNEQFF. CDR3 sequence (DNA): TGTGCCAGCAGCCCGAGTGAAGCCCACAATGAGCAGTTCTTC.

CDR3 in amino acids: CASSPGQGDGYTF. The DNA for the CDR3 is TGTGCCAGCAGCCCGGGACAGGGTGATGGCTACACCTTC. The V call is TRBV9, the J call TRBJ1-2, with 9 bases identical to TRBD1. The CDR3 covers 13 residues. With V trimmed by 4 bases and J by 6 bases, 4 bases remained unmatched. Germline CDR1 and CDR2: SGDLS and YYNGEE.

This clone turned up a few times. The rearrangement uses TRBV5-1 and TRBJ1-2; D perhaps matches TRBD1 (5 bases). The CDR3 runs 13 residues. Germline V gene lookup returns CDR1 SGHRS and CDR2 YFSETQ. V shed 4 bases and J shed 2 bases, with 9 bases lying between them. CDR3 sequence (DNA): TGCGCCAGCAGCCTGGGGGAGAACTATGGCTACACCTTC. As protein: CASSLGENYGYTF.